This is a list of T cell receptor beta chains from one sample in a study of blood T cells in healthy people across ages. Via MiXCR, TCRdb re-called the 5' RACE reads, giving one row per CDR3 protein. Of 1.5 million to 2 million distinct CDR3 sequences in the sample, about 35% were seen once. Sequenced: blood. The receptors originated from a woman aged 25 to 39 in good health. Both conserved end residues are part of each CDR3. A D gene is named only where the DNA matches it firmly. Not every row has a clone size; where given, it reads once, few, many or a size class.

D: TRBD1; V: TRBV5-1; size: -; J: TRBJ2-5; CDR3: CASSLGQGVQETRYF; DNA: TGCGCCAGCAGCCTGGGACAGGGGGTGCAAGAGACCCGGTACTTC
D: -; V: TRBV4-2; size: -; J: TRBJ2-3; CDR3: CAGSQALLPDTQYF; DNA: TGTGCCGGCAGCCAGGCGTTACTTCCAGATACGCAGTATTTT
D: TRBD1; V: TRBV5-1; size: few; J: TRBJ2-2; CDR3: CASSSTGVNTGELFF; DNA: TGCGCCAGCAGCTCGACAGGGGTTAACACCGGGGAGCTGTTTTTT
D: -; V: TRBV2; size: -; J: TRBJ1-1; CDR3: CASSDSLDWYAEAFF; DNA: TGTGCCAGCAGTGACTCTCTTGACTGGTACGCTGAAGCTTTCTTT
D: -; V: TRBV24-1; size: few; J: TRBJ1-2; CDR3: CATSDTVNGYTF; DNA: TGTGCCACCAGTGATACAGTCAACGGCTACACCTTC
D: -; V: TRBV20-1; size: -; J: TRBJ2-7; CDR3: CSARIRGKYEQYF; DNA: TGCAGTGCTAGAATCCGGGGGAAATACGAGCAGTACTTC
D: -; V: TRBV15; size: -; J: TRBJ2-7; CDR3: CATSVTRAYEQYF; DNA: TGTGCCACCAGCGTGACAAGAGCCTACGAGCAGTACTTC
D: -; V: TRBV20-1; size: -; J: TRBJ1-2; CDR3: CSARNNIARYGYTF; DNA: TGCAGTGCTAGAAACAACATAGCGCGCTATGGCTACACCTTC
D: TRBD2; V: TRBV20-1; size: -; J: TRBJ2-5; CDR3: CSAFGTSGRAIETQYF; DNA: TGCAGTGCTTTCGGGACTAGCGGGAGGGCCATAGAGACCCAGTACTTC
D: TRBD2; V: TRBV7-2; size: -; J: TRBJ2-1; CDR3: CASSLPSGRARYNEQFF; DNA: TGTGCCAGCAGCTTACCTAGCGGGAGGGCCAGGTACAATGAGCAGTTCTTC
D: -; V: TRBV12-3/TRBV12-4; size: few; J: TRBJ1-2; CDR3: CASTQAGGYTF; DNA: TGTGCCAGCACCCAGGCCGGTGGCTACACCTTC
D: -; V: TRBV27; size: few; J: TRBJ1-2; CDR3: CASSTVGTAGGYTF; DNA: TGTGCCAGCAGTACCGTCGGGACCGCTGGGGGCTACACCTTC
D: -; V: TRBV12-3/TRBV12-4; size: -; J: TRBJ2-5; CDR3: CASSIEGLGAYGQYF; DNA: TGTGCCAGCAGTATCGAGGGGCTAGGGGCCTACGGGCAGTACTTC
D: TRBD2; V: TRBV28; size: -; J: TRBJ2-1; CDR3: CASSLFSVAGIGNEQFF; DNA: TGTGCCAGCAGTTTATTCTCAGTAGCGGGTATTGGCAATGAGCAGTTCTTC
D: TRBD1; V: TRBV27; size: many; J: TRBJ2-1; CDR3: CASSFGQGARNEQFF; DNA: TGTGCCAGCAGTTTCGGACAGGGGGCGCGGAATGAGCAGTTCTTC
D: -; V: TRBV29-1; size: -; J: TRBJ2-1; CDR3: CSVLGPGRSYNEQFF; DNA: TGCAGCGTTCTCGGCCCAGGGCGATCCTACAATGAGCAGTTCTTC
D: TRBD1; V: TRBV13; size: -; J: TRBJ1-2; CDR3: CASSLGWTGSLLRGTNYGYTF; DNA: TGTGCCAGCAGCTTAGGATGGACAGGCTCCCTGTTGAGGGGGACTAACTATGGCTACACCTTC